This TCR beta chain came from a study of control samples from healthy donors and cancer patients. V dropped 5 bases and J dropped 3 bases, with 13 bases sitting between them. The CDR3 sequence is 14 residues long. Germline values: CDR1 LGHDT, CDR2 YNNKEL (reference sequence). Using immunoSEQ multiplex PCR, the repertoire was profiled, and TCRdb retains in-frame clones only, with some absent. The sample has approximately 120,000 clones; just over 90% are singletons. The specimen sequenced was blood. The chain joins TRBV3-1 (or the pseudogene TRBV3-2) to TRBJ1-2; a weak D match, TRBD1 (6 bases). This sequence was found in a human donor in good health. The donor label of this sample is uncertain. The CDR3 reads CASSFGRGDYGYTF. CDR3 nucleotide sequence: TGTGCCAGCAGCTTTGGTAGGGGGGACTATGGCTACACCTTC.